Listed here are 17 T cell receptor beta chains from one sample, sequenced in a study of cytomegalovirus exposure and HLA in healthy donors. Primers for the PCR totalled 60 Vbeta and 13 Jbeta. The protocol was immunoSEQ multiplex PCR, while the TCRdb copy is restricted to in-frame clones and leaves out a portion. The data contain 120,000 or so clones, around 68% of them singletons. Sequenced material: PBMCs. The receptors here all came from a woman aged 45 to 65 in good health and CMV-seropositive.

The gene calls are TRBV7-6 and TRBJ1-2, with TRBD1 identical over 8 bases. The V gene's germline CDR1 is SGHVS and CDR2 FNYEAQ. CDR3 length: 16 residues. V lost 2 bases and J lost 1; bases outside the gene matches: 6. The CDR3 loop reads CASSLYETGGNYGYTF. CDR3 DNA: TGTGCCAGCAGCTTATATGAAACAGGGGGTAACTATGGCTACACCTTC.

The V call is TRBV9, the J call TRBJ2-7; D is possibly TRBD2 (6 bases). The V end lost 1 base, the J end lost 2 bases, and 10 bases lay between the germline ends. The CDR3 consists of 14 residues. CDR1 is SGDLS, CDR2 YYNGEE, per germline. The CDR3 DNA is TGTGCCAGCAGCGTAAGATGGGGGGCCTACGAGCAGTACTTC. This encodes CASSVRWGAYEQYF.

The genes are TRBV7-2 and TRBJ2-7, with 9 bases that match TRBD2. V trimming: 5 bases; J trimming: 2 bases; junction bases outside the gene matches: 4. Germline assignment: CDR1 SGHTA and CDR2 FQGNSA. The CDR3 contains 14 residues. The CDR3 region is CASSLGTSPYEQYF. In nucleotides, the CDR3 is TGTGCCAGCAGCCTTGGGACTAGCCCCTACGAGCAGTACTTC.

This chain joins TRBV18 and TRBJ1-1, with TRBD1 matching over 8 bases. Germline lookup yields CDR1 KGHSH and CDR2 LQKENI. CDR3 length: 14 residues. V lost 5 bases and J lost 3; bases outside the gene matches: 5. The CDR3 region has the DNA TGTGCCAGCTCAGCCATACAGGGGGACACTGAAGCTTTCTTT. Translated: CASSAIQGDTEAFF. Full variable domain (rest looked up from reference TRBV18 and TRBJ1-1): NAGVMQNPRHLVRRRGQEARLRCSPMKGHSHVYWYRQLPEEGLKFMVYLQKENIIDESGMPKERFSAEFPKEGPSILRIQQVVRGDSAAYFCASSAIQGDTEAFFGQGTRLTVV.

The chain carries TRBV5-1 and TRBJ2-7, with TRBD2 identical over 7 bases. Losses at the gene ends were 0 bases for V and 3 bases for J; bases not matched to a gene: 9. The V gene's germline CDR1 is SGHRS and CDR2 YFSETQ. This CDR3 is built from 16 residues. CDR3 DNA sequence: TGCGCCAGCAGCTTGGCATCTCCTAGCGGCGACTACGAGCAGTACTTC. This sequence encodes CASSLASPSGDYEQYF. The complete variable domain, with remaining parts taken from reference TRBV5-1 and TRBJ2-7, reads KAGVTQTPRYLIKTRGQQVTLSCSPISGHRSVSWYQQTPGQGLQFLFEYFSETQRNKGNFPGRFSGRQFSNSRSEMNVSTLELGDSALYLCASSLASPSGDYEQYFGPGTRLTVT.

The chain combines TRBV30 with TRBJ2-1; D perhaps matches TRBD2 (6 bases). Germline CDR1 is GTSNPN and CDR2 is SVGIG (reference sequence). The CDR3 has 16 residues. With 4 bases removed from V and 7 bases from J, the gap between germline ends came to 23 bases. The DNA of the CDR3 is TGTGCCTGGAAAGAATCGGAGGGATACAGTAGGAATGAGCAGTTCTTC. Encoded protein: CAWKESEGYSRNEQFF. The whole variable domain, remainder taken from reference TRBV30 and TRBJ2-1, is SQTIHQWPATLVQPVGSPLSLECTVEGTSNPNLYWYRQAAGRGLQLLFYSVGIGQISSEVPQNLSASRPQDRQFILSSKKLLLSDSGFYLCAWKESEGYSRNEQFFGPGTRLTVL.

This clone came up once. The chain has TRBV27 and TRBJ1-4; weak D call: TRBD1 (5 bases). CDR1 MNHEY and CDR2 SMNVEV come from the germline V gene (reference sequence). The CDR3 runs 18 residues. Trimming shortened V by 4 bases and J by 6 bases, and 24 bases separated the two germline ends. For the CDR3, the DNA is TGTGCCAGCAGTTACCGGACACCTGGTGGGTTACGGGATGAAAAACTGTTTTTT. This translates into CASSYRTPGGLRDEKLFF.

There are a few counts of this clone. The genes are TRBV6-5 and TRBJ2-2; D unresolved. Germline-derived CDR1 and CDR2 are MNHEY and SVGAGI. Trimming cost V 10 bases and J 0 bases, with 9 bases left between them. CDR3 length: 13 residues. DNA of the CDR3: TGTGCCACCCTTGGAGCGAACACCGGGGAGCTGTTTTTT. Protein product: CATLGANTGELFF.

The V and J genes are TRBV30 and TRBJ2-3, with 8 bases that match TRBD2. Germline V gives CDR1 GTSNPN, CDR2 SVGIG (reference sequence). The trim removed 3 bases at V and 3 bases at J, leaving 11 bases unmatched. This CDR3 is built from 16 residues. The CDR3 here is CAWRRLAGIPTDTQYF. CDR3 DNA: TGTGCCTGGAGAAGGTTAGCGGGAATACCAACAGATACGCAGTATTTT.

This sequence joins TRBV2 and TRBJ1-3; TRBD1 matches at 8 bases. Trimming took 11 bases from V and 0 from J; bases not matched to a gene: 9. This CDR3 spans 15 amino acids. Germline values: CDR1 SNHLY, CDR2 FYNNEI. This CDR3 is CAGRGQGTSGNTIYF. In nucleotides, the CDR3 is TGTGCCGGTCGAGGACAGGGAACCTCTGGAAACACCATATATTTT.

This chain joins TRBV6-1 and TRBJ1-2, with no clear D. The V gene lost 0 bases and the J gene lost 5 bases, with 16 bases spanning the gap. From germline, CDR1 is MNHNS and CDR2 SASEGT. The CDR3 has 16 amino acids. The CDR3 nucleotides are TGTGCCAGCAGTGAAGCGAATGGGCAGGCAGCTTATGGCTACACCTTC. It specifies CASSEANGQAAYGYTF.

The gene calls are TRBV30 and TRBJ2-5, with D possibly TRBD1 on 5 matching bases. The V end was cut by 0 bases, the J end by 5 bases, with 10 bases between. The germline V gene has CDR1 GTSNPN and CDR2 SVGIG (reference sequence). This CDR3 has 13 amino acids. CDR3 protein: CAWSVRKGETQYF. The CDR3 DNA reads TGTGCCTGGAGTGTACGGAAGGGGGAGACCCAGTACTTC.

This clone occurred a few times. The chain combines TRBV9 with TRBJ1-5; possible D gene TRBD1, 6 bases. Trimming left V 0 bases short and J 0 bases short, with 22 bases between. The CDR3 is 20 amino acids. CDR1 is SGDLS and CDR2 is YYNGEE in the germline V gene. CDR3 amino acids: CASSVARTDSKSNSNQPQHF. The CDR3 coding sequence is TGTGCCAGCAGCGTAGCTCGAACGGACAGCAAATCTAATAGCAATCAGCCCCAGCATTTT.

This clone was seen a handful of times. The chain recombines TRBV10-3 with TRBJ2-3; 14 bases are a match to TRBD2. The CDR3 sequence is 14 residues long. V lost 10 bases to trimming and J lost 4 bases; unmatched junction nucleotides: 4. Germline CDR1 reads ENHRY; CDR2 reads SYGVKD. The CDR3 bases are TGTGCCACCGGGACTAGCGGGAGTGCAGATACGCAGTATTTT. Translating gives CATGTSGSADTQYF.

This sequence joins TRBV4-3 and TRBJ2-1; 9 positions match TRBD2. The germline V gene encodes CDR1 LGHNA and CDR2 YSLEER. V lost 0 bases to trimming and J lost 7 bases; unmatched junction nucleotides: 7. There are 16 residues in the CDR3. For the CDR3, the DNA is TGCGCCAGCAGCCAAGATTTTAGCGGGGGCCGGAATGAGCAGTTCTTC. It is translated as CASSQDFSGGRNEQFF.

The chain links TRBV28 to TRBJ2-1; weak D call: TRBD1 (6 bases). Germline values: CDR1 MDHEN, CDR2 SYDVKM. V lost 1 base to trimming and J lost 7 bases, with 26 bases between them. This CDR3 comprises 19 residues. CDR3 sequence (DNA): TGTGCCAGCAGTTTATTCAGGGGTTCACAATTGGGTCCGGGTAATGAGCAGTTCTTC. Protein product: CASSLFRGSQLGPGNEQFF.

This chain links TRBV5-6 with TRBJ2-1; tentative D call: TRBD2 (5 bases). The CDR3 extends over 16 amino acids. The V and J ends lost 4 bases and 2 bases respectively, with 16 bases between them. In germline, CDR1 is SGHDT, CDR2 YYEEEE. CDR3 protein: CASSLGGPGPYNEQFF. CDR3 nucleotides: TGTGCCAGCAGCCTCGGAGGTCCGGGCCCCTACAATGAGCAGTTCTTC.